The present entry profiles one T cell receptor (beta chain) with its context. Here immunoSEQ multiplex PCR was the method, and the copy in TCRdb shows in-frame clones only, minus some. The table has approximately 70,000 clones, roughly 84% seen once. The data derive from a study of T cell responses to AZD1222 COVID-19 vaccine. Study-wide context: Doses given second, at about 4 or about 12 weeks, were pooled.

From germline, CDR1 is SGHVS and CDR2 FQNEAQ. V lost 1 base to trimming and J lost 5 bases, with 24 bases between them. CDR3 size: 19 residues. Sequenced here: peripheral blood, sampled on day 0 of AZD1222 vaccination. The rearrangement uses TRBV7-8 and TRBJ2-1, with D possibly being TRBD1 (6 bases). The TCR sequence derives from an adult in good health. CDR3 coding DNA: TGTGCCAGCAGCTTAGGAGCCAGGGGCTATAGGTACCCAAACAATGAGCAGTTCTTC. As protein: CASSLGARGYRYPNNEQFF.